This T cell receptor (beta chain) was recorded in a study of cytomegalovirus exposure and HLA in healthy donors. Study findings and constraints: Some highly shared sequence variants likely arose as a pipeline artifact. The study flagged 150 to 200 TCR beta chains as cytomegalovirus-associated. In a later analysis, TCR beta V- and J-gene trimming showed a link to a missense DCLRE1C variant.

With 3 bases removed from V and 5 bases from J, the gap between germline ends came to 14 bases. The CDR3 loop spans 16 amino acids. The germline CDR1 and CDR2 sequences are KGHSH and LQKENI. The PCR made use of 60 Vbeta and 13 Jbeta primers. TCRdb's table, derived via immunoSEQ multiplex PCR, lists solely in-frame clones and lacks some. The sample records roughly 150,000 clones, 70% to 85% being singletons. Comments on this clone: The antigen remains undetermined.

This TCR was sampled from a man in his forties in good health and CMV-seropositive. Sequenced: PBMCs. The rearrangement joins TRBV18 to TRBJ1-6; D call uncertain. CDR3 loop: CASSPIPGPDNSPLHF. The CDR3 DNA is TGTGCCAGCTCACCCATACCTGGGCCGGATAATTCACCCCTCCACTTT.